This T cell receptor (beta chain) was captured by sequencing in a study of blood T cell repertoires in COVID-19. At the level of the study: Sites in the United States, Italy and Spain provided acute and convalescent COVID-19 samples.

Original processing methods: Nucleated cell counts were estimated from reference gene primer amplification. The protocol was immunoSEQ multiplex PCR, while the TCRdb copy is restricted to in-frame clones and leaves out a portion. V and J calls plus clone size are reproduced from that table; the DNA served to infer D and trimming. Among under 400,000 clones listed, around 90% were seen once. This CDR3 contains 21 residues. CDR1 and CDR2 (germline): MNHNS, SASEGT. Losses at the gene ends were 2 bases for V and 4 bases for J; bases not matched to a gene: 19. Seattle-derived patients entered the study during active infection and were followed longitudinally.

The chain has TRBV6-1 and TRBJ2-2; 10 nucleotides agree with TRBD2. The sequence was obtained from a woman in her twenties or thirties with COVID-19, enrolled during active disease. What was sequenced was peripheral blood. The DNA for the CDR3 is TGTGCCAGCAGTGAATGGGGGGACACGAGCCCTAGCGGGAGTACCACCGGGGAGCTGTTTTTT. It encodes CASSEWGDTSPSGSTTGELFF.